This T cell receptor beta chain was recovered during a study of identifying expanded T cells in peripheral blood. This CDR3 has 13 amino acids. V shed 7 bases and J shed 7 bases, with 17 bases lying between them. Germline assignment: CDR1 ENHRY and CDR2 SYGVKD. Assay: immunoSEQ multiplex PCR; the TCRdb copy retains only in-frame clones and omits some. The table has some 77,000 clones, 88% seen once. The sequence derives from a person aged 18 to 75 in good health. The V and J genes are TRBV10-3 and TRBJ2-7, with a weak D call TRBD1 (6 bases). Sequenced: blood. CDR3 region: CAITGLQGGEQYF. CDR3 DNA: TGTGCCATCACGGGCCTACAAGGGGGAGAGCAGTACTTC.